Described below is a single T cell receptor (beta chain) sequence and its context. Each CDR3 protein is one row after TCRdb ran MiXCR on the RT-PCR reads. This table has about 960,000 distinct CDR3 sequences, 18% appearing once. The entry originates in a study of patients and donors after allogeneic stem cell transplantation. The clonotype comes from a human donor who was either an allogeneic HSCT recipient or a stem cell or donor lymphocyte infusion donor (not recorded which). It is not recorded whose cells these are; they may come from a transplant donor. The sample was blood, either unsorted or a sorted T cell fraction (not recorded which).

The CDR3 reads CAVRDRDADTQYF. The CDR3 nucleotides are TGTGCCGTCCGGGACAGGGACGCAGATACGCAGTATTTT. The genes are TRBV6-6 and TRBJ2-3; 9 bases fit TRBD1. The CDR3 spans 13 residues. J was trimmed by 4 bases and V by 11 bases; bases with no gene match: 7. The germline CDR1 and CDR2 sequences are MNHNY and SVGAGI (reference sequence).